The present entry profiles one TCR beta chain with its context. Its cognate antigen is unknown. This CDR3 spans 15 amino acids. CDR1 is SGHAT and CDR2 is FQNNGV in the germline V gene. Trimming removed 4 bases from V and 0 bases from J, with 10 bases in between. This sample was taken from a study of PD-1 blockade in classical Hodgkin lymphoma. Study observations and caveats: Newly diagnosed patients were reported to exhibit reduced baseline TCR diversity relative to healthy donors. Possibly reflecting disease activity or prior therapy, repertoire differences have causes that remain undefined.

Sample time point: newly diagnosed, previously untreated cHL patient sample. Comparison samples consisted of PBMCs from newly diagnosed, untreated classical Hodgkin lymphoma. Generated by immunoSEQ multiplex PCR, the TCRdb table keeps only in-frame clones and is missing some. This table has 17,000 or so clones, about 83% appearing once. The sequenced sample consisted of peripheral blood mononuclear cells (PBMCs). V is TRBV11-2 and J is TRBJ2-1; D possibly uses TRBD1 or TRBD2 (5 bases each). This TCR was recovered from a human donor with classical Hodgkin lymphoma. The CDR3 DNA follows: TGTGCCAGCAGCTCCGGGGCTAGCTCCTACAATGAGCAGTTCTTC. Its protein product is CASSSGASSYNEQFF. Full variable domain (outside the CDR3, taken from reference TRBV11-2 and TRBJ2-1): EAGVAQSPRYKIIEKRQSVAFWCNPISGHATLYWYQQILGQGPKLLIQFQNNGVVDDSQLPKDRFSAERLKGVDSTLKIQPAKLEDSAVYLCASSSGASSYNEQFFGPGTRLTVL.